Listed below are T cell receptor beta chains from one sample, sequenced in a study of Ad26.COV2.S vaccination and SARS-CoV-2 variants. Measured with immunoSEQ multiplex PCR; TCRdb has only the in-frame clones, and not every one. The repertoire includes 240,000 or so clones, around 89% of them detected once, and roughly 10% sits in the top ten. Sequenced here: peripheral blood, sampled in a trial of Ad26.COV2.S vaccine versus placebo. These receptors were collected from a person between 18 and 65 years old who received the Ad26.COV2.S COVID-19 vaccine or a placebo. CDR3s include the opening cysteine and the closing phenylalanine or tryptophan. Fields, in order: D gene, V gene, clone size, J gene, CDR3 DNA, CDR3 protein. D genes are given only for firm matches. Size tells how often a clone was seen (once, few, many) or the class of an expanded clone, and some rows leave it out.

d_gene: TRBD2
v_gene: TRBV7-9
abundance: few
j_gene: TRBJ2-1
CDR3nt: TGTGCCAGCAGCCGACTAGCGGGAGGGCCGGGTGAGCAGTTCTTC
CDR3aa: CASSRLAGGPGEQFF

d_gene: -
v_gene: TRBV7-2
abundance: once
j_gene: TRBJ2-5
CDR3nt: TGTGCCTCCTCCGGGGGGCGGCAAGAGACCCAGTACTTC
CDR3aa: CASSGGRQETQYF

d_gene: TRBD2
v_gene: TRBV2
abundance: -
j_gene: TRBJ2-2
CDR3nt: TGTGCCAGCCGGTACGGGACTAGCGGGGGCACCGGGGAGCTGTTTTTT
CDR3aa: CASRYGTSGGTGELFF

d_gene: -
v_gene: TRBV6-2/TRBV6-3
abundance: -
j_gene: TRBJ2-3
CDR3nt: TGTGCCAGCAGCCTCGACGGGCCCTCCTCCCCCGATGTTTTT
CDR3aa: CASSLDGPSSPDVF

d_gene: TRBD1
v_gene: TRBV28
abundance: -
j_gene: TRBJ2-7
CDR3nt: TGTGCCAGCAGTTTATATGGGACAGGGGCTTACGAGCAGTACTTC
CDR3aa: CASSLYGTGAYEQYF

d_gene: -
v_gene: TRBV12-5
abundance: few
j_gene: TRBJ1-6
CDR3nt: TGTGCTAGTGTTCTTAATACACGGGGCAGATCACCCCTCCACTTT
CDR3aa: CASVLNTRGRSPLHF

d_gene: -
v_gene: TRBV13
abundance: -
j_gene: TRBJ2-5
CDR3nt: TGTGCCAGCAGCTTAACAAGCCAAGAGACCCAGTACTTC
CDR3aa: CASSLTSQETQYF

d_gene: TRBD1
v_gene: TRBV5-1
abundance: -
j_gene: TRBJ1-2
CDR3nt: TGCGCCAGCAGCTTGGAGGGGGCTGAGGGCTACACCTTC
CDR3aa: CASSLEGAEGYTF

d_gene: -
v_gene: TRBV4-2
abundance: few
j_gene: TRBJ2-7
CDR3nt: TGTGCCAGCAGCCAAGGGGACAAATTATACGAGCAGTACTTC
CDR3aa: CASSQGDKLYEQYF

d_gene: -
v_gene: TRBV11-2
abundance: -
j_gene: TRBJ2-1
CDR3nt: TGTGCCAGCAGCTTGGGCGGGGTAGCGTACAATGAGCAGTTCTTC
CDR3aa: CASSLGGVAYNEQFF

d_gene: -
v_gene: TRBV20-1
abundance: -
j_gene: TRBJ2-2
CDR3nt: TGCAGTGCTAGTCTACGGGGGCCTTCGAACACCGGGGAGCTGTTTTTT
CDR3aa: CSASLRGPSNTGELFF

d_gene: TRBD2
v_gene: TRBV11-3
abundance: once
j_gene: TRBJ2-2
CDR3nt: TGTGCCAGCAGCTTATTGCTGGCTAGCGGGAACACCGGGGAGCTGTTTTTT
CDR3aa: CASSLLLASGNTGELFF

d_gene: -
v_gene: TRBV6-2/TRBV6-3
abundance: -
j_gene: TRBJ1-5
CDR3nt: TGTGCCAGCAGTTCCCAGGGCAATCAGCCCCAGCATTTT
CDR3aa: CASSSQGNQPQHF

d_gene: TRBD1
v_gene: TRBV4-2
abundance: -
j_gene: TRBJ1-3
CDR3nt: TGTGCCAGCAGCCAAGAAAGCGTGGGACAGGGGCGTCTCTCCTCTGGAAACACCATATATTTT
CDR3aa: CASSQESVGQGRLSSGNTIYF

d_gene: TRBD1
v_gene: TRBV5-1
abundance: -
j_gene: TRBJ1-4
CDR3nt: TGCGCCAGCAGTCAGAATGCAGGGGGGACTGAAAAACTGTTTTTT
CDR3aa: CASSQNAGGTEKLFF